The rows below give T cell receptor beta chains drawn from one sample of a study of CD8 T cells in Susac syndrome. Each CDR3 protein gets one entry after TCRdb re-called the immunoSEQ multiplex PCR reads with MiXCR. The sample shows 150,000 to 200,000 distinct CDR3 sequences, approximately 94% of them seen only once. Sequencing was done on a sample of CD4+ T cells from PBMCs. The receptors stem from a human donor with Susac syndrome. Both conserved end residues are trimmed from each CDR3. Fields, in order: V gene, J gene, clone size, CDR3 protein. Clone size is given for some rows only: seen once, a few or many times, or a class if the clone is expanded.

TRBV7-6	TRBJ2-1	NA	ASSLSSGGPHEQF
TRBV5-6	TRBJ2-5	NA	ASSGGGVRLFQETQY
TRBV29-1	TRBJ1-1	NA	SVQGPFMNTEAF
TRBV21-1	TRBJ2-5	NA	ASSPRGTEETQY
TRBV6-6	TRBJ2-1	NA	ASSRLAGGRNEQF
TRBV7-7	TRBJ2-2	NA	ASSPSGPNTGELF
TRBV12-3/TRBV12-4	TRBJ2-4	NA	ASSLSGGNIQY
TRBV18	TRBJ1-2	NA	ASSPINGYT
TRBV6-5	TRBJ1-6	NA	ASNPGTGYSPLH
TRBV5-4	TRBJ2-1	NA	ASTRGGEYNEQF
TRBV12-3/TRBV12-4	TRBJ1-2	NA	ASRRDRGNYGYT
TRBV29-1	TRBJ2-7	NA	SVASRGPGYEQY
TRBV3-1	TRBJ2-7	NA	ASSQGTSTN
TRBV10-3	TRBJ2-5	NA	AISESAAGGQETQY
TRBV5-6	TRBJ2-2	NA	ASSLVSGNFFVGELF
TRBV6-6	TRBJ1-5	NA	ASTGGAVQPQH
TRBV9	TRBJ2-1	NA	ASSPRRGQSYNEQF
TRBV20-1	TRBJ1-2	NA	SARLINYGYT
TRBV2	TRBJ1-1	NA	ASSDQAKRGGTEAF
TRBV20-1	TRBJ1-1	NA	SARDIGTGIPNTEAF
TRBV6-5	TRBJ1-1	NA	ASSYQMNTEAF
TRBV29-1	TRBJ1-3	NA	SIGQSSGNTIY
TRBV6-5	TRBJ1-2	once	ASRVTLTGRYT
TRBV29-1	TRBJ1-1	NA	SVETRNRENQGAF
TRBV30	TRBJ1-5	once	AWGGSNQPQH
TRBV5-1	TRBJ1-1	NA	ASFLHLNTEAF
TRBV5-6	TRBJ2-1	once	ASSFGPAGEQF
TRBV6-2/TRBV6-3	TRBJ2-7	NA	ASRTGRYEQY
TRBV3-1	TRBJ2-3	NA	ASSGGGGGASDTQY
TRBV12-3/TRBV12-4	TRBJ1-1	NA	ASRGDRKLNTEAF
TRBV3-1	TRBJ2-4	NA	ASSPPRGERNIQY
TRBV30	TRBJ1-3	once	AWSTSSGNTIY
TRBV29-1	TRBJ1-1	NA	SAMRGTTEAF
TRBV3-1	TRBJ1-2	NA	ASSQAWDGGSYT
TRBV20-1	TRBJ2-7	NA	SARARDISYEQY
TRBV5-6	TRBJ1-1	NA	ASSYLDRESEAF
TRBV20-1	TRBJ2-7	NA	SARPSAGTGAYEQY
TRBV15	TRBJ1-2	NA	ATSRDSTSYGYT
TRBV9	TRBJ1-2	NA	ASSAGNSPNYGYT
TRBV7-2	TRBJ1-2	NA	ASSLEVGANYGYT
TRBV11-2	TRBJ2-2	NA	ATRGLVNTGELF
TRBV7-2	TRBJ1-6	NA	ASSWGSNSPLH
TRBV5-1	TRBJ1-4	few	ASSRDRANEKLF
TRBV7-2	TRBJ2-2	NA	ASSLHFPYTGELF
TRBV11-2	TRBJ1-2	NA	ASSPSGHLQGVYGYT
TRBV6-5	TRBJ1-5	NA	ASRIDRNSNQPQH
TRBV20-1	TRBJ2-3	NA	SASPRSSDTQY
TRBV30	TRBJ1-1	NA	AWRGPFTEAF
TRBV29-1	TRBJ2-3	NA	SVPSSTDTQY